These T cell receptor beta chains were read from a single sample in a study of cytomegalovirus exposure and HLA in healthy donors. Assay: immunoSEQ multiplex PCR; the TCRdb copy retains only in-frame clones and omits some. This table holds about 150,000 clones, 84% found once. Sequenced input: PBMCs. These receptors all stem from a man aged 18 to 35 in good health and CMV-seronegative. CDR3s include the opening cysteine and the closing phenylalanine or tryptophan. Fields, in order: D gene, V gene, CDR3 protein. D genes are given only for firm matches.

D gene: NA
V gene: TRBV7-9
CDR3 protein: CAAGTGSNTEAFF

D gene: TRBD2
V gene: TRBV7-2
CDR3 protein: CASSLMGLAGGGSYEQYF

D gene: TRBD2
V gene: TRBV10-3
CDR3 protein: CAIRDGTSGNTGELFF

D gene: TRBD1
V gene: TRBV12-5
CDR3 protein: CASGDGTAYEQYF

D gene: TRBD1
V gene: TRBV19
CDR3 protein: CASSIPEDRLVGVHEDSTQYF

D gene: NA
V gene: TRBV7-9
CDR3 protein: CASSRSLVFF

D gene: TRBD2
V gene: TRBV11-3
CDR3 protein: CASSSSGGVETQYF

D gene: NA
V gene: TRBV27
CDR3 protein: CASSLTRGSTNYGYTF

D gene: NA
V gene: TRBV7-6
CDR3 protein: CASSLDASSGNTIYF

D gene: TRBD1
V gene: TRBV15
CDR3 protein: CATSSRQGLSEAFF

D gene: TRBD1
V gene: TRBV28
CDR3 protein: CASGEDRGTYEQYF

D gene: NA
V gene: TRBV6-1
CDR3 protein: CASSRGYGNTEAFF

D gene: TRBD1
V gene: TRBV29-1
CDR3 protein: CSVEDRDSNSGYTF

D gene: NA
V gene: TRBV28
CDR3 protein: CASSPPSYNYGYTF

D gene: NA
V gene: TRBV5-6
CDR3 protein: CASSLGDEGTEAFF

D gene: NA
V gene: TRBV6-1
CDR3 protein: CASSQGYLGGNTIYF

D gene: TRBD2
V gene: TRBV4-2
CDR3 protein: CASSQEASGGYNEQFF

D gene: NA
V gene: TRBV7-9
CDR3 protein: CASSLASGSTDTQYF

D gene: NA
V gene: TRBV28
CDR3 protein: CASSLIEGTPYEQYF

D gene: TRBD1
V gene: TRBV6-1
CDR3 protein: CASSEQTGGVYIQYF

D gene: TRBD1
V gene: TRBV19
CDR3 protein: CASSTPGGRGETQYF

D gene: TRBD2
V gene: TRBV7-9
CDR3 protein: CASSPPRGGTDTQYF

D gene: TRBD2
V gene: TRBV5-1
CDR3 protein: CASSPAPSGGQETQYF

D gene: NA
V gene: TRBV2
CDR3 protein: CASSDFRAGYNEQFF

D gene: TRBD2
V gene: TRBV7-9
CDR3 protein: CASSSGGLAVSYNEQFF

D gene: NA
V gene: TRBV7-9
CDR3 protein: CASSTGTTLGVADTQYF

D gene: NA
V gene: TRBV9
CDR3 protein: CASSVSGSTDTQYF

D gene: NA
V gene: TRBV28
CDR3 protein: CASSSGGSGTDTQYF

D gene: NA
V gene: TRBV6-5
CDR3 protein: CASSRGGIFEQYF

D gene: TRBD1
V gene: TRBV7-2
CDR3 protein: CASSRDRNNEKLFF

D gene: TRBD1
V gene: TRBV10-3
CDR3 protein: CAISAGQGGNNEQFF

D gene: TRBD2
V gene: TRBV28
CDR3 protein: CASRGTSGSNEQFF

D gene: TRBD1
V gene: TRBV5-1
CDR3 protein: CASSLAGGSYGQYF

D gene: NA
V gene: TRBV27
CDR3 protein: CASSLRGYNSPLHF

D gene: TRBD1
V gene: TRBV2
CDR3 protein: CASIVDRGHNVLTF

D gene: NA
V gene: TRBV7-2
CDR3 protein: CASSLNQGYGYTF

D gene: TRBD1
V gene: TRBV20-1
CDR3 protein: CSAGTAYEQYF

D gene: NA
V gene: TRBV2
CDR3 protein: CASSYSEDTQYF

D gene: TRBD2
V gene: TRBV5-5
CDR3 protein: CASSSGTSGGNEQYF

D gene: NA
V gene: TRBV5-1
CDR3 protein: CASSLGRAGETQYF

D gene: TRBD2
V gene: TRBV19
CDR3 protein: CATKPGLAGERGYNEQFF